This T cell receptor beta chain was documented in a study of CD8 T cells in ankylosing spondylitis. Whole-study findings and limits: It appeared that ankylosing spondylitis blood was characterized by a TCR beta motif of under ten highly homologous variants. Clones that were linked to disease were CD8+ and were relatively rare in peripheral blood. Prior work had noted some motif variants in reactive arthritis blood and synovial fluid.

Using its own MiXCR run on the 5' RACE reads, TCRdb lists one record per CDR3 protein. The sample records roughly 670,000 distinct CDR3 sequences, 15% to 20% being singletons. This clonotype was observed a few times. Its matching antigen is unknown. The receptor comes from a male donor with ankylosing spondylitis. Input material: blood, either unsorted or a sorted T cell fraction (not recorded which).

The CDR3 sequence: CSARGTSGQQFF. The CDR3 coding sequence is TGCAGTGCTAGGGGGACTAGCGGGCAGCAGTTCTTC. V gene TRBV20-1 combines with J gene TRBJ2-1; 12 bases line up with TRBD2. CDR1 and CDR2 (germline): DFQATT, SNEGSKA (reference sequence). This CDR3 has 12 amino acids. Trimming removed 3 bases from V and 11 bases from J; junction bases left unmatched: 2.